The following is a TCR beta chain sequence with its context. Its antigen is not yet known. Possible read error: a much larger clone is one base away. This sample is drawn from a study of T cells in Graves' hyperthyroidism and ophthalmopathy (dated by TCRdb to the late 2010s). With respect to the entire study: Peripheral blood samples were taken at initial diagnosis, before any treatment was given. To identify TCR V-J signatures that set the groups apart, the researchers used a discovery cohort of more than 95 patients, made up of some 41 with Graves' ophthalmopathy and 55 to 65 with stable Graves' hyperthyroidism. Whether ophthalmopathy could be predicted prospectively was tested in an independent validation cohort made up of 18 hyperthyroidism patients plus 17 patients who later progressed to ophthalmopathy. The roughly 100 discovery patients were randomly divided into training and test sets at a 7:3 ratio. In six Graves' hyperthyroidism patients, the study also compared T-cell repertoires from thyroid tissue with T-cell repertoires from blood. Once sampling was done, hyperthyroidism patients were given methimazole at a starting dose of 30 mg daily, whereas ophthalmopathy patients were given high-dose intravenous methylprednisolone. According to the paper, TCR Vbeta CDR3 sequencing was carried out on 135 peripheral blood samples, which came from fewer than 50 ophthalmopathy, 75 or so hyperthyroidism and about 17 progressor patients.

The TCR beta CDR3 regions were amplified from RNA transcripts. The TCR CDR3 was subjected to a first round of RT-PCR using the HTBI primer set and the Qiagen OneStep RT-PCR kit. Libraries were constructed in a second round of multiplex PCR, after which size selection and purification were performed. Sequencing of the libraries was done on an Illumina HiSeq2000 using paired-end 100 bp reads. For the original study's pipeline: SOAPnuke was used to process the raw data, throwing out any read that contained adapters or uncalled bases, had a mean Phred below 15, or lacked an exact constant-primer or identifier match. High-quality paired reads were merged using COPE v1.2.5, and each unique nucleotide sequence was defined as a clonotype. MiTCR v1.1 was used to align clonotypes to the IMGT TRBV, TRBD and TRBJ reference segments. Analysis was restricted to V-J combinations with a frequency above 0.0001, which covered 99% to 99.2% of repertoires. A TCS score was defined as the ratio between F50 (clonal expansion) and ExV (chaos), using BLOSUM62-based TCRdist between CDR3 peptides within each V-J. Welch's t-statistics and random forest reduced some 510 V-J features to about 13, which were used in a naive Bayes classifier (R e1071). Through fastp at Q25 and MiXCR, TCRdb rebuilt clones from the public reads, retaining in-frame beta chains. All rows with the same CDR3 protein become a single entry with the most common DNA and genes. It is TCRdb's table, rather than the study itself, that gives the V and J calls and clone size. Recorded for this sample are around 690,000 distinct CDR3 sequences; roughly a sixth of them occurred a single time. The ten biggest clones cover 15% of the sample.

V and J lose 6 bases and 1 base, and a span of 15 bases separates them. Spanning cysteine to phenylalanine, the CDR3 consists of 16 amino acids. Only the CDR3 portion is preserved as DNA: 48 bases, with reading frame beginning at the first base. The germline V gene specifies MNHEY as CDR1 and SVGEGT as CDR2. A patient counted as having stable Graves' hyperthyroidism if no progression to ophthalmopathy occurred over 18 months of follow-up. Hyperthyroidism patients were newly diagnosed, with disease duration under 2 months, and aged 18 to 65 years. The study excluded patients with uncontrolled infections, other autoimmune diseases, pregnancy or lactation. Diagnoses were based on clinical symptoms, serum thyroxine and TRAb, thyroid ultrasound and orbital computed tomography. PBMCs were separated from roughly 9.6 ml of fresh peripheral blood using Ficoll-Paque density gradient centrifugation. Trizol reagent was used to extract total RNA, and RNA quality was then checked on an Agilent 2100 Bioanalyzer.

The study at large found these results: Sample size was not statistically predetermined, and investigators were not blinded to group allocation. In cross-validation, a model built on a 13 V-J signature told ophthalmopathy apart from stable hyperthyroidism with under 90% sensitivity and roughly 82% specificity, and in testing the same model reached 80%/75%. In validation, the model predicted progression to ophthalmopathy with over 65% sensitivity and 72% to 75% specificity, a median of 6.5 months before onset. Most expanded thyroid clonotypes (frequency above 0.001) were also found in blood, which suggests that blood repertoires may mirror thyroid immune responses.

Material for sequencing was blood. The chain is assembled from TRBV6-2 or TRBV6-3 and TRBJ2-2; TRBD2 is a possible D gene, resting on 6 matching bases. The sequence derives from a man aged 45-65 years with Graves' hyperthyroidism. The CDR3 region: CASRLSTGVNTGELFF. The DNA sequence is TGTGCCAGCAGGTTAAGCACGGGAGTGAACACCGGGGAGCTGTTTTTT.